The 13 T cell receptor beta chains below were found in one sample sequenced in a study of cytomegalovirus exposure and HLA in healthy donors. PCR primers comprised 60 Vbeta and 13 Jbeta primers. The method was immunoSEQ multiplex PCR; TCRdb's version includes in-frame clones alone and lacks a portion of them. The sample consists of roughly 120,000 clones, about 80% of them appearing once. The specimen sequenced was PBMCs. These receptors all stem from a woman between 18 and 29 years old in good health and CMV-seronegative.

The chain joins TRBV7-2 to TRBJ2-5; TRBD2 agrees at 12 bases. J gave up 5 bases and V 0 bases, and 4 bases lay outside the gene matches. This CDR3 has 16 amino acids. The V gene's germline CDR1 is SGHTA and CDR2 FQGNSA. The CDR3 is CASSLALAGGRETQYF. In DNA form, the CDR3 reads TGTGCCAGCAGCTTAGCCCTAGCGGGGGGGCGGGAGACCCAGTACTTC.

This clone was counted between two and nine times. V is TRBV7-2 and J is TRBJ2-1; D is possibly TRBD1 (5 bases). CDR3 length equals 17 residues. Per germline, CDR1 SGHTA and CDR2 FQGNSA. V dropped 1 base and J dropped 8 bases, with 21 bases sitting between them. The CDR3 DNA reads as TGTGCCAGCAGCTTAGAGGCAGGGTTGAGGACGGTGGATGAGCAGTTCTTC. It encodes CASSLEAGLRTVDEQFF. Together with reference TRBV7-2 and TRBJ2-1, the CDR3 gives the full variable domain: GAGVSQSPSNKVTEKGKDVELRCDPISGHTALYWYRQSLGQGLEFLIYFQGNSAPDKSGLPSDRFSAERTGGSVSTLTIQRTQQEDSAVYLCASSLEAGLRTVDEQFFGPGTRLTVL.

CDR3 loop: CASSSLGSGANVLTF. For the CDR3, the DNA is TGTGCCAGTAGTAGTCTAGGTTCTGGGGCCAACGTCCTGACTTTC. J is TRBJ2-6 and V is TRBV19; unclear D gene. The length of the CDR3 is 15 residues. The germline V and J ends were trimmed by 4 bases and 1 base, with 8 bases remaining between them. The germline V gene has CDR1 LNHDA and CDR2 SQIVND (reference sequence).

The CDR3 nucleotides are TGCAGCGTTCGTGGCGCAGGGGGCGGAGAGCAGTTCTTC. Translating gives CSVRGAGGGEQFF. The chain couples TRBV29-1 to TRBJ2-1; the match to TRBD1 covers 8 bases. This CDR3 is built from 13 residues. Trimming removed 5 bases from V and 10 bases from J; junction bases left unmatched: 10. Germline CDR1 SQVTM, CDR2 ANQGSEA.

J is TRBJ2-7 and V is TRBV27, with D possibly TRBD2 on 6 matching bases. Trimming left V 4 bases short and J 4 bases short, with 20 bases between. The CDR3 spans 16 residues. Germline values: CDR1 MNHEY, CDR2 SMNVEV (reference sequence). CDR3 in DNA: TGTGCCAGCAGTTCCGTTTTCGATAGCGGTAAATACGAGCAGTACTTC. It yields the protein CASSSVFDSGKYEQYF.

V and J are TRBV30 and TRBJ2-7; D gene ambiguous. The V gene's germline CDR1 is GTSNPN and CDR2 SVGIG (reference sequence). The CDR3 length is 12 residues. V lost 3 bases to trimming and J lost 0 bases, with 6 bases between them. The CDR3 sequence: CAWSQISYEQYF. The CDR3 DNA sequence: TGTGCCTGGAGCCAGATCTCCTACGAGCAGTACTTC.

The chain uses TRBV4-2 and TRBJ2-1; 10 bases are shared with TRBD2. V lost 1 base and J lost 5; bases outside the gene matches: 14. CDR1 is LGHNA and CDR2 is YNFKEQ in the germline V gene. This CDR3 region has 19 residues. DNA of the CDR3: TGTGCCAGCAGCCAAGGTTGGAGGCAACTAGCGGGGAGCAACAATGAGCAGTTCTTC. Its translation is CASSQGWRQLAGSNNEQFF.

This chain uses TRBV9 with TRBJ1-2, with D possibly matching TRBD1 (5 bases). Germline V lookup: CDR1 SGDLS, CDR2 YYNGEE. The V end was cut by 0 bases, the J end by 8 bases, with 17 bases between. The CDR3 loop spans 15 amino acids. The CDR3 nucleotides are TGTGCCAGCAGCGTAGGGGACGGACGCGGGAGAGGCTACACCTTC. Protein product: CASSVGDGRGRGYTF.

The chain combines TRBV5-4 with TRBJ1-1; 12 positions match TRBD1. CDR1 and CDR2 from the germline V gene are SGHNT and YYREEE (reference sequence). The junction had 2 bases not matched to a gene; V was cut back by 4 bases and J by 1 base. This CDR3 has 15 residues. CDR3 protein: CASSRDRGPNTEAFF. CDR3 DNA sequence: TGTGCCAGCAGCCGGGACAGGGGGCCGAACACTGAAGCTTTCTTT.

The genes are TRBV5-4 and TRBJ2-7, with 8 nucleotides matching TRBD1. V shed 0 bases, J shed 9 bases, and the junction held 5 bases outside the gene matches. In germline, CDR1 is SGHNT, CDR2 YYREEE (reference sequence). The CDR3 covers 13 residues. The DNA of the CDR3 is TGTGCCAGCAGCTTGGAAGGGGGGACAGGGCAGTACTTC. Protein: CASSLEGGTGQYF.

The chain recombines TRBV18 with TRBJ1-2, with a tentative D call TRBD1 (5 bases). Trimming shortened V by 3 bases and J by 3 bases, and 8 bases separated the two germline ends. There are 13 residues in the CDR3. Germline CDR1 reads KGHSH; CDR2 reads LQKENI. The CDR3 loop reads CASSPQGDYGYTF. DNA for the CDR3: TGTGCCAGCTCACCCCAGGGTGACTATGGCTACACCTTC. The variable domain in full, completed from reference TRBV18 and TRBJ1-2, reads NAGVMQNPRHLVRRRGQEARLRCSPMKGHSHVYWYRQLPEEGLKFMVYLQKENIIDESGMPKERFSAEFPKEGPSILRIQQVVRGDSAAYFCASSPQGDYGYTFGSGTRLTVV.

CDR3 protein: CASSPFVINRGEQFF. In DNA, the CDR3 is TGCGCCAGCAGCCCCTTTGTGATCAATAGGGGTGAGCAGTTCTTC. The gene calls are TRBV4-3 and TRBJ2-1; a possible D gene is TRBD1 (5 bases). This CDR3 region has 15 residues. The V end lost 4 bases, the J end lost 9 bases, and 19 bases lay between the germline ends. Germline CDR1 reads LGHNA; CDR2 reads YSLEER.

The chain's CDR3 is CASSVETGFSYEQYF. Written as DNA, the CDR3 is TGTGCCAGCAGTGTTGAGACAGGGTTCTCCTACGAGCAGTACTTC. V gene TRBV6-1 combines with J gene TRBJ2-7; 7 bases are shared with TRBD1. The junction had 6 bases not matched to a gene; V was cut back by 4 bases and J by 0 bases. This CDR3 has 15 amino acids. Germline values: CDR1 MNHNS, CDR2 SASEGT.